The 18 T cell receptor beta chains below come from one sample, sequenced in a study of OX40 agonist ivuxolimab in advanced cancers. Using immunoSEQ multiplex PCR, the repertoire was profiled, and TCRdb retains in-frame clones only, with some absent. Of roughly 86,000 clones detected, 75% to 95% appear once; the ten largest clones hold about 0.45%. Sequenced here: CD4+ or CD8+ T cells sorted from blood, sampled in a trial of the OX40 agonist ivuxolimab. These receptors all stem from an adult with an advanced solid tumor such as melanoma, head and neck, liver or kidney cancer.

The genes are TRBV5-1 and TRBJ2-7; maybe TRBD1 (6 bases). The CDR3 loop spans 14 amino acids. Trimming took 7 bases from V and 1 from J, leaving 15 bases between them. Germline V gene lookup returns CDR1 SGHRS and CDR2 YFSETQ. The DNA for the CDR3 is TGCGCCAGCTCAAATATGAGGGGGTCCTACGAGCAGTACTTC. Residues: CASSNMRGSYEQYF.

The chain uses TRBV4-1 and TRBJ2-2; no reliable D call. The germline V gene encodes CDR1 MGHRA and CDR2 YSYEKL. V shed 1 base and J shed 3 bases, with 6 bases lying between them. CDR3 size: 14 residues. Here the CDR3 DNA reads TGCGCCAGCAGCCAAGGGGAACACACCGGGGAGCTGTTTTTT. Protein: CASSQGEHTGELFF.

J is TRBJ1-4 and V is TRBV6-1, with D perhaps matching TRBD1 (6 bases). Germline V CDR1 and CDR2: MNHNS, SASEGT. This CDR3 has 13 residues. V lost 6 bases, J lost 8 bases, and 13 bases lay in between. Here the CDR3 reads CASRRQVTEKLFF. The DNA for the CDR3 is TGTGCCAGCAGGAGACAGGTGACGGAAAAACTGTTTTTT.

The chain carries TRBV4-1 and TRBJ2-1, with 11 nucleotides matching TRBD2. The V gene's germline CDR1 is MGHRA and CDR2 YSYEKL. The CDR3 spans 19 residues. The V and J ends lost 0 bases and 0 bases, in that order; junction bases with no gene match: 7. This CDR3 is CASSQDRRLAGHSYNEQFF. CDR3 bases: TGCGCCAGCAGCCAAGATAGGCGACTAGCGGGGCACTCCTACAATGAGCAGTTCTTC.

The chain recombines TRBV6-1 with TRBJ2-7; D possibly corresponds to TRBD2 (7 bases). The CDR3 length is 15 residues. Looked up from germline, CDR1 is MNHNS and CDR2 is SASEGT. V shed 1 base and J shed 3 bases, with 13 bases lying between them. CDR3 nucleotides: TGTGCCAGCAGTGAAGGGGGGGGGCCCCTCTACGAGCAGTACTTC. It is translated as CASSEGGGPLYEQYF.

The chain is built from TRBV7-8 and TRBJ1-2; TRBD1 is a possible D gene (6 bases). The CDR3 spans 18 residues. V shed 3 bases and J shed 1 base, with 21 bases lying between them. Germline CDR1 reads SGHVS; CDR2 reads FQNEAQ. CDR3 region: CASSLNARTDINNYGYTF. The DNA of the CDR3 is TGTGCCAGCAGCTTGAACGCACGGACAGATATTAATAACTATGGCTACACCTTC.

This chain joins TRBV5-1 and TRBJ2-1; TRBD2 matches 9 bases. From germline, CDR1 is SGHRS and CDR2 YFSETQ. Losses at the gene ends were 5 bases for V and 8 bases for J; bases not matched to a gene: 5. The CDR3 length is 13 residues. In nucleotides, the CDR3 is TGCGCCAGCAGGCTAGCGGGATTGGATGAGCAGTTCTTC. It encodes CASRLAGLDEQFF. The variable domain in full, with the rest retrieved from reference TRBV5-1 and TRBJ2-1, is KAGVTQTPRYLIKTRGQQVTLSCSPISGHRSVSWYQQTPGQGLQFLFEYFSETQRNKGNFPGRFSGRQFSNSRSEMNVSTLELGDSALYLCASRLAGLDEQFFGPGTRLTVL.

V and J are TRBV4-2 and TRBJ2-3, with D possibly TRBD2 on 7 matching bases. CDR1 is LGHNA and CDR2 is YNFKEQ in the germline V gene. The CDR3 has 15 amino acids. Between the trimmed V and J ends, which lost 1 base and 5 bases, there was a span of 13 bases. The DNA of the CDR3 is TGTGCCAGCAGCCAAGTCCCGGGGGGCGAAGATACGCAGTATTTT. Its protein is CASSQVPGGEDTQYF.

The rearrangement uses TRBV28 and TRBJ2-1; 7 bases map to TRBD2. This CDR3 is 16 amino acids long. Germline values: CDR1 MDHEN, CDR2 SYDVKM. The trim removed 6 bases at V and 7 bases at J, leaving 15 bases unmatched. CDR3 loop: CASRGRYSGAWNEQFF. The CDR3, as DNA: TGTGCCAGCAGGGGGCGGTACAGCGGGGCGTGGAATGAGCAGTTCTTC.

This rearrangement joins TRBV2 to TRBJ1-3; D perhaps matches TRBD1 (5 bases). V gave up 7 bases and J gave up 0 bases, with 7 bases separating them. Germline-derived CDR1 and CDR2 are SNHLY and FYNNEI. The length of the CDR3 is 13 residues. For the CDR3, the DNA is TGTGCCAGCACGGACATCTCTGGAAACACCATATATTTT. Translating it yields CASTDISGNTIYF.

The chain employs TRBV9 and TRBJ1-3; tentative D call: TRBD1 (6 bases). V dropped 0 bases and J dropped 2 bases, with 12 bases sitting between them. From germline, CDR1 is SGDLS and CDR2 YYNGEE. The CDR3 runs 16 residues. CDR3: CASSVAFGGPGNTIYF. The CDR3 coding sequence is TGTGCCAGCAGCGTAGCTTTCGGGGGGCCTGGAAACACCATATATTTT. The entire variable domain, with the rest obtained from reference TRBV9 and TRBJ1-3, is as follows: DSGVTQTPKHLITATGQRVTLRCSPRSGDLSVYWYQQSLDQGLQFLIQYYNGEERAKGNILERFSAQQFPDLHSELNLSSLELGDSALYFCASSVAFGGPGNTIYFGEGSWLTVV.

The rearrangement links TRBV7-3 to TRBJ2-7; D perhaps matches TRBD1 (6 bases). Trimming removed 4 bases at V and 2 bases at J, with 15 bases between. Germline V gene data show CDR1 as SGHTA and CDR2 as FQGTGA. CDR3 length: 15 amino acids. For the CDR3, the DNA is TGTGCCAGCAGCTCCCGTGGGGGCACCACCTACGAGCAGTACTTC. It encodes CASSSRGGTTYEQYF.

The V gene is TRBV7-9, the J gene TRBJ1-5; 8 bases agree with TRBD1. Germline CDR1 and CDR2: SEHNR and FQNEAQ (reference sequence). Trimming removed 5 bases from V and 6 bases from J; junction bases left unmatched: 6. The CDR3 has 14 residues. Written as DNA, the CDR3 is TGTGCCAGCAGCCTTGGACAGGGAGGTCAGCCCCAGCATTTT. It translates to CASSLGQGGQPQHF.

The chain recombines TRBV7-2 with TRBJ1-1; D not resolved. There are 16 residues in the CDR3. CDR1 is SGHTA, CDR2 FQGNSA, per germline. The V end lost 1 base, the J end lost 4 bases, and 16 bases lay between the germline ends. This CDR3 reads CASSLESISAATEAFF. The CDR3 coding sequence is TGTGCCAGCAGCTTAGAGAGTATCTCGGCCGCCACTGAAGCTTTCTTT.

The rearrangement joins TRBV5-4 to TRBJ2-7; a possible D gene is TRBD2 (6 bases). The length of the CDR3 is 18 residues. The V end was cut by 0 bases, the J end by 3 bases, with 22 bases between. From germline, CDR1 is SGHNT and CDR2 YYREEE (reference sequence). This CDR3 is CASSLGTPWGDRHYEQYF. For the CDR3, the DNA is TGTGCCAGCAGCTTGGGGACCCCATGGGGGGACCGCCACTACGAGCAGTACTTC.

The J gene is TRBJ2-3, the V gene TRBV11-3; D not certain. Germline V lookup: CDR1 SGHNT, CDR2 YENEEA. Trimming removed 5 bases from V and 7 bases from J, with 16 bases in between. This CDR3 region has 14 residues. CDR3: CASSPQSLSYTQYF. The CDR3 bases are TGTGCCAGCAGCCCCCAGTCCCTTTCCTATACGCAGTATTTT.

The rearrangement links TRBV5-6 to TRBJ1-2; D unclear. The V end lost 4 bases, the J end lost 5 bases, and 18 bases lay between the germline ends. CDR1 and CDR2 (germline): SGHDT, YYEEEE. The CDR3 is made up of 15 amino acids. The CDR3, as DNA: TGTGCCAGCAGCCCCTCTTTGGCGGGGTTATATGGCTACACCTTC. Translation: CASSPSLAGLYGYTF.

The V call is TRBV11-3, the J call TRBJ2-3; maybe TRBD1 (6 bases). The CDR3 covers 15 residues. Germline V gene data show CDR1 as SGHNT and CDR2 as YENEEA. Trimming shortened V by 5 bases and J by 0 bases, and 12 bases separated the two germline ends. The CDR3 DNA reads TGTGCCAGCAGCCCGCGACAGGCTAGCACAGATACGCAGTATTTT. Protein: CASSPRQASTDTQYF. The full variable domain, with the rest looked up from reference TRBV11-3 and TRBJ2-3, is EAGVVQSPRYKIIEKKQPVAFWCNPISGHNTLYWYLQNLGQGPELLIRYENEEAVDDSQLPKDRFSAERLKGVDSTLKIQPAELGDSAVYLCASSPRQASTDTQYFGPGTRLTVL.